Listed below are T cell receptor beta chains from one sample, sequenced in a study of long-term antiretroviral therapy in people with HIV. The data were produced by immunoSEQ multiplex PCR, yet TCRdb's version contains in-frame clones alone and is incomplete. Of under 25,000 clones listed, more than 70% are singletons. Sequencing used unsorted PBMCs, obtained 0.5 years before starting antiretroviral therapy. The receptors originated from a man between 18 and 29 years old with HIV. CDR3s include the opening cysteine and the closing phenylalanine or tryptophan. Rows may omit the clone size; those that give it use once, few, many or a size class.

v_gene | len | abundance | CDR3aa
TRBV9 | 15 | - | CASKGPGQGARGYTF
TRBV27 | 18 | - | CASSFRDPLIGTGYGYTF
TRBV10-2 | 14 | - | CASSEFQGGYEQYF
TRBV9 | 13 | - | CASSAGGDEKLFF
TRBV5-4 | 15 | once | CASSLVPHPRYEQYF
TRBV10-3 | 14 | - | CAISGGGGYTEAFF
TRBV27 | 15 | - | CASSLSITLNTEAFF
TRBV7-9 | 13 | - | CASSLKPKDGYTF
TRBV7-2 | 13 | - | CASSLGNSLEQYF
TRBV9 | 13 | - | CASSVGGVDIQYF
TRBV10-3 | 17 | - | CAISEKDRGPQDTEAFF
TRBV5-6 | 13 | - | CASSLAGGYGYTF
TRBV18 | 13 | - | CASSPPRTDTQYF
TRBV2 | 11 | - | CASRAEYEQYF
TRBV7-9 | 14 | few | CASSTTGRASEAFF
TRBV6-4 | 15 | few | CASSDSTGGNQPQHF
TRBV11-2 | 16 | - | CASSLDAPVSYYEQYF
TRBV5-1 | 15 | few | CASSLVGAGLDEQYF
TRBV6-5 | 14 | once | CASSYSGSSYEQYF
TRBV23-1 | 15 | - | CASSQSGDCFYEQYF
TRBV29-1 | 14 | once | CSVEAEQMNTEAFF
TRBV15 | 17 | - | CATSSYWNIMGTDTQYF
TRBV10-3 | 15 | - | CAIRDPPGLNTEAFF
TRBV14 | 16 | - | CASSQGWGTDSYEQYF
TRBV5-5 | 12 | medium-sized | CASSTQGAEAFF
TRBV11-2 | 17 | - | CASSSHGTGIIGEKLFF
TRBV19 | 15 | - | CASSSTEWVNTEAFF
TRBV19 | 15 | - | CASSQTSGEYNEQFF
TRBV27 | 19 | - | CASSSAPRTGGVSGNTIYF
TRBV19 | 12 | - | CASSTGPLEQYF
TRBV14 | 16 | - | CASSQEDSGAQETQYF
TRBV6-5 | 15 | - | CASSWGQGSADTQYF
TRBV4-1 | 16 | - | CASSPGSGVENTEAFF
TRBV28 | 14 | - | CASLVGEGNQPQHF
TRBV6-5 | 14 | - | CASKAGTNTGELFF
TRBV5-1 | 16 | - | CASSPLTSGGPREQYF
TRBV6-5 | 14 | - | CASSYEREMDEQFF
TRBV5-5 | 15 | - | CASSVPGQENYGYTF
TRBV5-6 | 13 | - | CASSLAVSYEQYF
TRBV5-4 | 17 | - | CASSFMTAHTGNQPQHF
TRBV4-2 | 15 | - | CASSQVGGGANEQFF
TRBV5-5 | 14 | - | CASSLGGSVGEQYF
TRBV7-9 | 16 | - | CASSPRQGRQSYEQYF
TRBV7-2 | 18 | - | CASSFPPLWTLMNTEAFF
TRBV6-6 | 15 | - | CASSYRVGGELQAFF
TRBV4-1 | 16 | - | CASSPIQFGGNTEAFF
TRBV19 | 16 | - | CASSKAVWAGSYEQYF
TRBV4-1 | 13 | - | CASSQDWGSEQFF
TRBV23-1 | 22 | - | CASSHPDPRDRSTLNSYNEQFF
TRBV11-3 | 14 | - | CASSPQGGVHEQYF
TRBV4-3 | 16 | - | CASSQTSGRRYDEQFF
TRBV5-1 | 15 | - | CASSYRGPLNTEAFF
TRBV10-2 | 17 | - | CASSEGGIGLGNQPQHF